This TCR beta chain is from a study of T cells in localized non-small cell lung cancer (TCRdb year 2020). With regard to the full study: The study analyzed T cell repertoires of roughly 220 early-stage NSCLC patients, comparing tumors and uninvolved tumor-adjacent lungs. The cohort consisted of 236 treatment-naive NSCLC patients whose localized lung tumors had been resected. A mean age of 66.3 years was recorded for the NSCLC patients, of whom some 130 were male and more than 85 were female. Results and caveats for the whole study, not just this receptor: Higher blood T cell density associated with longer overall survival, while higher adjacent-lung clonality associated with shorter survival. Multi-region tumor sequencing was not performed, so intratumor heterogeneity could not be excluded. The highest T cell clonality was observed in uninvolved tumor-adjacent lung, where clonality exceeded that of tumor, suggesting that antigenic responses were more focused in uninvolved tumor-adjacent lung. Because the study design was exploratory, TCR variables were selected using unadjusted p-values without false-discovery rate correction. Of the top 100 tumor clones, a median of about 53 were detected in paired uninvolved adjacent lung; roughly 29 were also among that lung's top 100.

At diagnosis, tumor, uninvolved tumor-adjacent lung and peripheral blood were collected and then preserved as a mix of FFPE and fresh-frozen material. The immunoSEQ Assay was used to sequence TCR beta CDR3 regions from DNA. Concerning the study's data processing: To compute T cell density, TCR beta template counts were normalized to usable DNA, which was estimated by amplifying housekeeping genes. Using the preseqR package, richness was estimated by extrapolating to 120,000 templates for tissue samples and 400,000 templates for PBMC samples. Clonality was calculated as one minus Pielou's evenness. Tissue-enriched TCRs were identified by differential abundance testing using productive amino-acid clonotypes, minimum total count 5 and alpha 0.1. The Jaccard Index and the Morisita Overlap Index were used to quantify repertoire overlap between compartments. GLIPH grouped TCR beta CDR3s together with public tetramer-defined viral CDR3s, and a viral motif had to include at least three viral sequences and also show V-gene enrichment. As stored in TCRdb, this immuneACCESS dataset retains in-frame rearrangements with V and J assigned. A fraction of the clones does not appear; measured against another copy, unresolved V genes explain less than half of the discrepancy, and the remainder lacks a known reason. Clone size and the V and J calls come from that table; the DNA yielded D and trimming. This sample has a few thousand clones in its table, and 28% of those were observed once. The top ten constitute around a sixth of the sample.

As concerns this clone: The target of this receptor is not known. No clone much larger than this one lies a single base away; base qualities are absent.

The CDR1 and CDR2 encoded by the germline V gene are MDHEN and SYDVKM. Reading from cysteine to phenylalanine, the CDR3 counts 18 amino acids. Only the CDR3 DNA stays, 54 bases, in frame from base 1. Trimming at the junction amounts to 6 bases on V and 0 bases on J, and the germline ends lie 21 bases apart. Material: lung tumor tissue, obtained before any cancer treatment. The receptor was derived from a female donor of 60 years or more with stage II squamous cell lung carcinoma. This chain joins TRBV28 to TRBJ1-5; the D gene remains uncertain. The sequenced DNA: TGTGCCAGCAGGTCAGGTTACATCTTATACAATAGCAATCAGCCCCAGCATTTT. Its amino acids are CASRSGYILYNSNQPQHF.